Listed here are 8 T cell receptor beta chains from one sample, sequenced in a study of OX40 agonist ivuxolimab in advanced cancers. This table comes from immunoSEQ multiplex PCR, and its TCRdb copy is limited to in-frame clones, with some not included. The sample lists under 100,000 clones, approximately 91% occurring once. This specimen was CD4+ or CD8+ T cells sorted from blood, taken in a trial of the OX40 agonist ivuxolimab. The receptors stem from an adult with an advanced solid tumor such as melanoma, head and neck, liver or kidney cancer.

The rearrangement joins TRBV28 to TRBJ2-3, with 9 bases aligning to TRBD2. Trimming at V came to 1 base and at J to 1 base, leaving 3 bases not matched to a gene. This CDR3 has 16 amino acids. Germline V lookup: CDR1 MDHEN, CDR2 SYDVKM. The CDR3 loop reads CASSLSSGGRTDTQYF. In DNA form, the CDR3 reads TGTGCCAGCAGTTTATCAAGCGGGGGGCGCACAGATACGCAGTATTTT.

The chain recombines TRBV7-6 with TRBJ2-2, with TRBD1 matching 9 bases. This CDR3 is built from 16 residues. After removal of 5 bases from V and 2 bases from J, the junction contained 6 bases not matched to a gene. Germline V gene lookup returns CDR1 SGHVS and CDR2 FNYEAQ. In nucleotides, the CDR3 is TGTGCCAGCAGCCTCGGGACAGGGACAAACACCGGGGAGCTGTTTTTT. Protein product: CASSLGTGTNTGELFF.

The chain joins TRBV19 to TRBJ1-1; the D is unclear. This CDR3 region has 14 residues. The germline gives CDR1 LNHDA, CDR2 SQIVND (reference sequence). The germline V and J ends were trimmed by 3 bases and 4 bases, with 12 bases remaining between them. The CDR3 loop is CASSIARTGTEAFF. As DNA, the CDR3 is TGTGCCAGTAGTATTGCACGGACCGGCACTGAAGCTTTCTTT.

This chain uses TRBV6-1 with TRBJ2-1; D is undetermined. V lost 6 bases and J 8 bases, leaving 17 bases between the germline ends. CDR3 length: 14 amino acids. CDR1 is MNHNS and CDR2 is SASEGT in the germline V gene. CDR3 sequence: CASRFLLIRDEQFF. CDR3 sequence (DNA): TGTGCCAGCAGGTTCCTGCTTATTCGAGATGAGCAGTTCTTC.

This chain uses TRBV18 with TRBJ2-6; TRBD1 might be the D (8 bases). The CDR3 contains 17 residues. The ends were cut back, 6 bases at V and 0 bases at J, with 15 bases in the middle. From germline, CDR1 is KGHSH and CDR2 LQKENI. The CDR3 DNA sequence: TGTGCCAGCTCGCCTACAGGGGGGGACTCTGGGGCCAACGTCCTGACTTTC. This sequence encodes CASSPTGGDSGANVLTF.

The rearrangement joins TRBV29-1 to TRBJ1-2; TRBD1 matches at 7 bases. V trimming: 4 bases; J trimming: 4 bases; junction bases outside the gene matches: 3. Germline V lookup: CDR1 SQVTM, CDR2 ANQGSEA. This CDR3 has 12 amino acids. The CDR3 region has the DNA TGCAGCGTTGGGGACAGAACCTATGGCTACACCTTC. Translation gives CSVGDRTYGYTF.

The rearrangement links TRBV7-9 to TRBJ1-3, with D uncertain. Germline V gives CDR1 SEHNR, CDR2 FQNEAQ (reference sequence). The CDR3 runs 13 residues. With 5 bases removed from V and 5 bases from J, the gap between germline ends came to 10 bases. Here the CDR3 DNA reads TGTGCCAGCAGCAACACCACTAGAAACACCATATATTTT. Translated: CASSNTTRNTIYF.

The chain employs TRBV10-1 and TRBJ2-5, with a weak D call TRBD2 (6 bases). Trimming removed 2 bases from V and 5 bases from J, with 12 bases in between. Germline V gene lookup returns CDR1 WNHNN and CDR2 SYGVQD (reference sequence). CDR3 size: 14 residues. The CDR3 bases are TGCGCCAGCAGTGAGGGGGGGAGTCGGGAGACCCAGTACTTC. Translation: CASSEGGSRETQYF.